The 11 T cell receptor beta chains in this list originate from one sample, sequenced in a study of T cells after yellow fever vaccination. TCRdb fed the 5' RACE reads into MiXCR, producing one record per CDR3 protein. Counted here are some 320,000 distinct CDR3 sequences, about 10% occurring once; the ten biggest clones make up less than 3.5%. The source material was CD4+ T cells sorted from PBMCs, sampled 45 days after the yellow fever booster vaccination. Receptor source: a young man who received the YFV17D yellow fever vaccine.

The sample holds many counts of this clonotype. The CDR3 reads CASQSGTWSYNEQFF. CDR3 DNA: TGTGCCAGCCAGAGCGGGACTTGGTCCTACAATGAGCAGTTCTTC. V and J are TRBV7-9 and TRBJ2-1; 7 bases match TRBD2. J gave up 1 base and V 8 bases, and 8 bases lay outside the gene matches. Germline V lookup: CDR1 SEHNR, CDR2 FQNEAQ (reference sequence). The length of the CDR3 is 15 residues.

V is TRBV6-8 and J is TRBJ2-3; D remains ambiguous. This CDR3 has 13 amino acids. The germline gives CDR1 MNHGY, CDR2 SAAAGT. Trimming pared 0 bases from V and 9 bases from J, leaving 10 bases between. The CDR3 loop is CASSYSRSPTQYF. The CDR3 bases are TGTGCCAGCAGTTACTCCCGTAGTCCCACGCAGTATTTT.

The V and J genes are TRBV3-1 and TRBJ2-1; D not certain. The CDR3 is made up of 12 amino acids. V was trimmed by 4 bases and J by 9 bases, leaving 10 bases between them. CDR1 and CDR2 from the germline V gene are LGHDT and YNNKEL (reference sequence). CDR3 DNA: TGTGCCAGCAGCCCCCGAGAACGTGAGCAGTTCTTC. Its protein is CASSPREREQFF.

V and J are TRBV25-1 and TRBJ2-4, with D hard to call. This CDR3 has 15 amino acids. V was shortened by 3 bases and J by 2 bases, with 11 bases between the two germline ends. Germline values: CDR1 MGHDK, CDR2 SYGVNS. Here the CDR3 reads CASSDLQSTKNIQYF. The DNA for the CDR3 is TGTGCCAGCAGTGATTTGCAGAGCACCAAAAACATTCAGTACTTC.

This clonotype was recorded many times. The CDR3 nucleotides read TGTGCCAGCAGATCCACAGGTTCAGGGTCCTACGAGCAGTACTTC. Its protein is CASRSTGSGSYEQYF. The chain combines TRBV28 with TRBJ2-7, with D perhaps matching TRBD1 (5 bases). The germline V gene encodes CDR1 MDHEN and CDR2 SYDVKM. With 6 bases removed from V and 1 base from J, the gap between germline ends came to 16 bases. The CDR3 consists of 15 residues.

V and J are TRBV28 and TRBJ1-6; D gene uncertain. This CDR3 is built from 13 residues. V was shortened by 4 bases and J by 10 bases, with 11 bases between the two germline ends. The germline V gene encodes CDR1 MDHEN and CDR2 SYDVKM. This CDR3 is CASSSTPGSPLHF. The CDR3 nucleotides are TGTGCCAGCAGTTCCACCCCCGGCTCACCCCTCCACTTT.

This chain uses TRBV6-6 with TRBJ2-3; unclear D gene. The V gene's germline CDR1 is MNHNY and CDR2 SVGAGI (reference sequence). This CDR3 is built from 15 residues. Trimming took 2 bases from V and 1 from J, leaving 10 bases between them. The CDR3 spells CASSYGDSRTDTQYF. DNA for the CDR3: TGTGCCAGCAGTTACGGAGATTCCCGCACAGATACGCAGTATTTT.

In DNA, the CDR3 is TGTGCCACCAGTGCTCCTCCTCGAGGGGGCTCCCGCACAGATACGCAGTATTTT. This codes for CATSAPPRGGSRTDTQYF. This sequence joins TRBV24-1 and TRBJ2-3, with 7 positions matching TRBD1. The CDR3 has 18 amino acids. The J segment lost 1 base and the V segment lost 5 bases, leaving 14 bases of the junction unmatched. Germline-derived CDR1 and CDR2 are KGHDR and SFDVKD.

The chain recombines TRBV7-3 with TRBJ2-1, with unresolved D. This CDR3 has 16 residues. V dropped 4 bases and J dropped 2 bases, with 15 bases sitting between them. CDR1 and CDR2 (germline): SGHTA, FQGTGA. The CDR3 protein is CASSSTGSRAYNEQFF. The CDR3 DNA follows: TGTGCCAGCAGCTCCACCGGCAGTCGGGCCTACAATGAGCAGTTCTTC.

V and J are TRBV6-5 and TRBJ1-2; unclear D gene. V lost 4 bases, J lost 4 bases, and 13 bases lay in between. The CDR3 sequence is 14 residues long. The germline V gene encodes CDR1 MNHEY and CDR2 SVGAGI. The CDR3 is CASSSTSRGYGYTF. CDR3 DNA sequence: TGTGCCAGCAGTTCGACGTCCCGGGGCTATGGCTACACCTTC.

The J gene is TRBJ1-2, the V gene TRBV10-3; unclear D gene. The CDR3 extends over 14 amino acids. V lost 2 bases and J lost 0, with 7 bases in between. The germline gives CDR1 ENHRY, CDR2 SYGVKD. CDR3 nucleotides: TGTGCCATCAGTGAGGGCAGGACTAACTATGGCTACACCTTC. This sequence encodes CAISEGRTNYGYTF.